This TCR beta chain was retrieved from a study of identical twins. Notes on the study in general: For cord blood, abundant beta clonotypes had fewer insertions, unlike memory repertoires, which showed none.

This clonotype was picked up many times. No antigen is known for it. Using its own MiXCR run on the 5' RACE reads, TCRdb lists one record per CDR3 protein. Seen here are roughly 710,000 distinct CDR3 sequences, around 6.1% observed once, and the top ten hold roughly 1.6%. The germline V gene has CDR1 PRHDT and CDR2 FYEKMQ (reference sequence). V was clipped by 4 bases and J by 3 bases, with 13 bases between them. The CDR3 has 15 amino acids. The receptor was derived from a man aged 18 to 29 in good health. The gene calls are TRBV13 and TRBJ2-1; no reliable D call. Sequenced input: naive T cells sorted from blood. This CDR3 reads CASSYEPSRYNEQFF. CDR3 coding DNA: TGTGCCAGCAGCTACGAACCCTCCCGCTACAATGAGCAGTTCTTC. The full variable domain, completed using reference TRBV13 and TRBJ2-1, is AAGVIQSPRHLIKEKRETATLKCYPIPRHDTVYWYQQGPGQDPQFLISFYEKMQSDKGSIPDRFSAQQFSDYHSELNMSSLELGDSALYFCASSYEPSRYNEQFFGPGTRLTVL.